These 14 T cell receptor beta chains were sequenced from one sample in a study of T cell responses to AZD1222 COVID-19 vaccine. TCRdb keeps only in-frame clones here, not all; method: immunoSEQ multiplex PCR. The table shows approximately 99,000 clones, with roughly 84% occurring only once. Sequenced material: peripheral blood, taken on day 0 of AZD1222 vaccination. Receptor source: an adult in good health.

The chain recombines TRBV5-1 with TRBJ1-2, with TRBD1 as a possible D gene (6 bases). V shed 3 bases and J shed 8 bases, with 14 bases lying between them. Germline values: CDR1 SGHRS, CDR2 YFSETQ. This CDR3 comprises 13 residues. The CDR3 nucleotides are TGCGCCAGCAGCTCGTGGGACACCGTCGGCTACACCTTC. Amino acids: CASSSWDTVGYTF.

The chain employs TRBV6-8 and TRBJ2-6; D is ambiguous. The CDR3 length is 11 residues. Looked up from germline, CDR1 is MNHGY and CDR2 is SAAAGT. The ends were cut back, 11 bases at V and 4 bases at J, with 6 bases in the middle. The DNA of the CDR3 is TGTGCCCCCGGCGGGGCCAACGTCCTGACTTTC. Amino acids: CAPGGANVLTF.

This clone was recorded once. The rearrangement links TRBV5-1 to TRBJ2-5; D possibly uses TRBD1 or TRBD2 (6 bases each). Germline lookup yields CDR1 SGHRS and CDR2 YFSETQ. CDR3 length equals 14 residues. Trimming shortened V by 0 bases and J by 4 bases, and 10 bases separated the two germline ends. In DNA, the CDR3 is TGCGCCAGCAGCTTGGAGGGGGGTTCAGAGACCCAGTACTTC. This sequence encodes CASSLEGGSETQYF.

This chain joins TRBV19 and TRBJ1-6; a weak D match, TRBD1 (5 bases). This CDR3 has 18 amino acids. CDR1 and CDR2 from the germline V gene are LNHDA and SQIVND (reference sequence). V dropped 8 bases and J dropped 0 bases, with 20 bases sitting between them. CDR3 loop: CASETRGAGSSYNSPLHF. DNA for the CDR3: TGTGCCAGTGAAACCCGAGGGGCCGGCAGCTCCTATAATTCACCCCTCCACTTT.

The chain recombines TRBV7-2 with TRBJ1-1; D is unresolved. From germline, CDR1 is SGHTA and CDR2 FQGNSA. This CDR3 spans 14 amino acids. V lost 4 bases, J lost 1 base, and 10 bases lay in between. Written as DNA, the CDR3 is TGTGCCAGCAGCTGGGCGGAATGGAACACTGAAGCTTTCTTT. Its translation is CASSWAEWNTEAFF.

The chain couples TRBV7-8 to TRBJ2-1, with D possibly being TRBD2 (6 bases). This CDR3 region has 14 residues. V was shortened by 5 bases and J by 2 bases, with 10 bases between the two germline ends. In germline, CDR1 is SGHVS, CDR2 FQNEAQ. This CDR3 is CASSQRVPYNEQFF. CDR3 bases: TGTGCCAGCAGCCAGCGGGTCCCCTACAATGAGCAGTTCTTC.

The V gene is TRBV2, the J gene TRBJ2-3; TRBD2 is a possible D gene (7 bases). Between the trimmed V and J ends, which lost 1 base and 7 bases, there was a span of 15 bases. Per germline, CDR1 SNHLY and CDR2 FYNNEI. The CDR3 is 15 amino acids. CDR3 protein: CASSEEGEGHNTQYF. CDR3 DNA: TGTGCCAGCAGTGAAGAGGGGGAGGGTCACAATACGCAGTATTTT.

This clone was counted once. V gene TRBV9 combines with J gene TRBJ2-5; unclear D gene. Germline loops: CDR1 SGDLS, CDR2 YYNGEE. The CDR3 is 10 residues long. V gave up 7 bases and J gave up 3 bases, with 4 bases separating them. CDR3 sequence (DNA): TGTGCCAGCGGTGAAGAGACCCAGTACTTC. This gives the protein CASGEETQYF.

The V and J genes are TRBV7-9 and TRBJ2-7; no reliable D call. The CDR3 totals 12 residues. CDR1 and CDR2 (germline): SEHNR, FQNEAQ (reference sequence). Deletions cut 2 bases from V and 3 bases from J, with 5 bases between. The CDR3 here is CASSLHGYEQYF. In DNA, the CDR3 is TGTGCCAGCAGCTTACACGGCTACGAGCAGTACTTC. Complete variable domain (other parts from reference TRBV7-9 and TRBJ2-7): DTGVSQNPRHKITKRGQNVTFRCDPISEHNRLYWYRQTLGQGPEFLTYFQNEAQLEKSRLLSDRFSAERPKGSFSTLEIQRTEQGDSAMYLCASSLHGYEQYFGPGTRLTVT.

This sequence joins TRBV19 and TRBJ2-5, with 10 bases lining up with TRBD1. The CDR3 runs 14 residues. Germline V gives CDR1 LNHDA, CDR2 SQIVND (reference sequence). After removal of 7 bases from V and 5 bases from J, the junction contained 7 bases not matched to a gene. The CDR3 sequence: CASTSGQGTETQYF. The DNA for the CDR3 is TGTGCCAGTACCTCGGGACAGGGGACGGAGACCCAGTACTTC.

This clone was observed a single time. V usage is TRBV5-1 and J usage is TRBJ2-1, with 9 bases lining up with TRBD1. Germline V lookup: CDR1 SGHRS, CDR2 YFSETQ. The V segment lost 3 bases and the J segment 5 bases; nucleotides outside the gene matches: 6. The CDR3 runs 15 residues. In DNA form, the CDR3 reads TGCGCCAGCAGCTCGACAGGGGGGGACCACAATGAGCAGTTCTTC. Encoded protein: CASSSTGGDHNEQFF. The entire variable domain, with the rest obtained from reference TRBV5-1 and TRBJ2-1, is as follows: KAGVTQTPRYLIKTRGQQVTLSCSPISGHRSVSWYQQTPGQGLQFLFEYFSETQRNKGNFPGRFSGRQFSNSRSEMNVSTLELGDSALYLCASSSTGGDHNEQFFGPGTRLTVL.

The rearrangement uses TRBV3-1 (or the pseudogene TRBV3-2) and TRBJ2-5, with TRBD2 matching 11 bases. With V trimmed by 5 bases and J by 4 bases, 9 bases remained unmatched. Germline V gene data show CDR1 as LGHDT and CDR2 as YNNKEL (reference sequence). The CDR3 is made up of 16 amino acids. Written as DNA, the CDR3 is TGTGCCAGCAGCGTAGCGGGGGGGCGCGGGGGAGAGACCCAGTACTTC. This translates into CASSVAGGRGGETQYF.

V gene TRBV3-1 (or the pseudogene TRBV3-2) combines with J gene TRBJ1-2; 9 bases line up with TRBD1. The CDR3 length is 13 residues. J lost 5 bases, V lost 3 bases, and 1 base had no gene match. The V gene's germline CDR1 is LGHDT and CDR2 YNNKEL (reference sequence). CDR3 nucleotide sequence: TGTGCCAGCAGCCAGGACAGGGGATATGGCTACACCTTC. This encodes CASSQDRGYGYTF.

The genes are TRBV2 and TRBJ1-5, with TRBD1 matching over 10 bases. CDR1 SNHLY and CDR2 FYNNEI come from the germline V gene. With 10 bases clipped from V and 4 bases from J, the junction kept 7 bases outside the gene matches. The CDR3 contains 14 residues. The CDR3 loop reads CATTEDRGNQPQHF. The CDR3, as DNA: TGTGCCACCACGGAGGACAGGGGGAATCAGCCCCAGCATTTT. The variable domain in full, completed from reference TRBV2 and TRBJ1-5, reads EPEVTQTPSHQVTQMGQEVILRCVPISNHLYFYWYRQILGQKVEFLVSFYNNEISEKSEIFDDQFSVERPDGSNFTLKIRSTKLEDSAMYFCATTEDRGNQPQHFGDGTRLSIL.